This TCR beta chain derives from a study of control samples from healthy donors and cancer patients. Profiled with immunoSEQ multiplex PCR; TCRdb holds only in-frame clones, not every one. The sample holds around 120,000 clones; 85% to 95% are singletons and the top ten take 3.6%. Germline V CDR1 and CDR2: MNHEY, SMNVEV (reference sequence). CDR3 length equals 14 residues. Trimming removed 2 bases at V and 4 bases at J, with 12 bases between. This TCR derives from a man aged 30 to 45 in good health. The chain carries TRBV27 and TRBJ2-7, with a possible D match to TRBD1 (5 bases). Sequencing was carried out using blood. This chain's CDR3 is CASSLRGHAYEQYF. CDR3 DNA sequence: TGTGCCAGCAGTTTAAGGGGCCACGCATACGAGCAGTACTTC.